This T cell receptor beta chain appears in the sequencing data of a study of OX40 agonist ivuxolimab in advanced cancers. For the study at large: Patients achieving partial responses numbered three: one hepatocellular carcinoma case and two cutaneous melanoma cases. Regarding the study as a whole: Compared with others, partial responders at 0.1-3.0 mg/kg displayed clonal expansion among the lowest. Dosing at 0.1 to 3.0 mg/kg was accompanied by clonal expansion of CD4+ and CD8+ blood T cells by week 6.

Blood was sampled at baseline, cycle 4 day 1, and cycle 7 day 1. With regard to this clone: What it binds is unknown.

Measured with immunoSEQ multiplex PCR; TCRdb has only the in-frame clones, and not every one. The sample lists roughly 100,000 clones; approximately 85% were seen once. Specimen: CD4+ or CD8+ T cells sorted from blood, collected in a trial of the OX40 agonist ivuxolimab. This TCR came from an adult with an advanced solid tumor such as melanoma, head and neck, liver or kidney cancer.

The CDR3 DNA is TGTGCCAGTAGCGCGACTAGCGCAGACCCGAACACCGGGGAGCTGTTTTTT. It is translated as CASSATSADPNTGELFF. V and J are TRBV19 and TRBJ2-2; 8 positions agree with TRBD2. Germline V gene data show CDR1 as LNHDA and CDR2 as SQIVND (reference sequence). V shed 6 bases, J shed 0 bases, and the junction held 9 bases outside the gene matches. The length of the CDR3 is 17 residues.